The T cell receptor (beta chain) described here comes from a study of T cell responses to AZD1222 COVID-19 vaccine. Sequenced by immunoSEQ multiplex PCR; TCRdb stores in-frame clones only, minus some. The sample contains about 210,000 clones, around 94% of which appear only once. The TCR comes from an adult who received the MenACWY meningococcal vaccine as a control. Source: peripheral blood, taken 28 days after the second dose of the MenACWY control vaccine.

The CDR3 sequence is CASSLARDRNSYEQYF. The CDR3 nucleotides read TGCGCCAGCAGCTTGGCCCGGGACAGGAACTCCTACGAGCAGTACTTC. The chain combines TRBV5-1 with TRBJ2-7, with 8 bases fitting TRBD1. The germline CDR1 and CDR2 sequences are SGHRS and YFSETQ. This CDR3 has 16 amino acids. V lost 0 bases, J lost 0 bases, and 5 bases stayed unmatched.